One sample yielded the 14 T cell receptor beta chains listed below, sequenced in a study of T cell repertoires in cytomegalovirus infection. Antigens of these TCRs are unknown. A single record per CDR3 protein comes from TCRdb applying MiXCR to the reads. This table holds some 270,000 distinct CDR3 sequences, about 20% found once. The source was cultured PBMCs, collected from culture after CMV antigen stimulation. The receptors derive from a human donor in good health (CMV status not recorded). Some clones in this sample may be carry-over from other donors' samples.

This clonotype was counted at least ten times. The chain carries TRBV7-2 and TRBJ2-7, with D possibly being TRBD1 (6 bases). CDR3 size: 17 residues. CDR1 and CDR2 from the germline V gene are SGHTA and FQGNSA. Trimming pared 5 bases from V and 7 bases from J, leaving 27 bases between. The CDR3 reads CASSPQLGRQVGGEQYF. For the CDR3, the DNA is TGTGCCAGCAGCCCCCAGCTGGGACGACAGGTAGGGGGAGAGCAGTACTTC.

The chain combines TRBV25-1 with TRBJ2-2; the D is unclear. This CDR3 is built from 16 residues. The germline CDR1 and CDR2 sequences are MGHDK and SYGVNS. Between the trimmed V and J ends, which lost 4 bases and 4 bases, there was a span of 16 bases. The CDR3 DNA reads TGTGCCAGCAGTGCCCACCTCGGTCTCGGCACCGGGGAGCTGTTTTTT. Protein product: CASSAHLGLGTGELFF.

The V gene is TRBV27, the J gene TRBJ1-5, with a weak D call TRBD1 (5 bases). Germline V gene lookup returns CDR1 MNHEY and CDR2 SMNVEV (reference sequence). The CDR3 consists of 14 residues. Trimming stripped 3 bases from V and 3 bases from J, with 9 bases between. CDR3 sequence (DNA): TGTGCCAGCAGTTTTAGCAGGGTCAATCAGCCCCAGCATTTT. Residues: CASSFSRVNQPQHF.

In its sample, this clonotype was seen a few times. V and J are TRBV5-4 and TRBJ1-3; D not certain. V was clipped by 4 bases and J by 3 bases, with 14 bases between them. The germline gives CDR1 SGHNT, CDR2 YYREEE (reference sequence). The CDR3 length is 15 residues. The CDR3 loop is CASSTPRGNGNTIYF. The CDR3 region has the DNA TGTGCCAGCAGCACCCCGAGAGGGAATGGAAACACCATATATTTT.

Comments on this clonotype: At one end the junction does not follow the germline gene, possibly because of a read error. The V and J genes are TRBV5-3 and TRBJ1-1; possibly TRBD1 for D (6 bases). TRBV5-3 is an open reading frame, and its role is uncertain. The CDR3 covers 15 residues. The CDR3 sequence is CASSFDQGFNTEAFF. CDR3 DNA: TGTGCCAGCAGCTTTGATCAGGGGTTCAACACTGAAGCTTTCTTT.

This clonotype has just a few counts. The chain combines TRBV6-2 or TRBV6-3 with TRBJ2-1; tentatively, D is TRBD2 (6 bases). The length of the CDR3 is 17 residues. In germline, CDR1 is MNHEY, CDR2 SVGEGT. V gave up 0 bases and J gave up 2 bases, with 14 bases separating them. Here the CDR3 reads CASSYSVVAATYNEQFF. CDR3 nucleotides: TGTGCCAGCAGTTACTCCGTCGTAGCGGCCACCTACAATGAGCAGTTCTTC.

This clonotype has a handful of counts. The V and J genes are TRBV28 and TRBJ2-1; no clear D. Germline values: CDR1 MDHEN, CDR2 SYDVKM. V was shortened by 4 bases and J by 8 bases, with 12 bases between the two germline ends. There are 13 residues in the CDR3. The CDR3 coding sequence is TGTGCCAGCAGTTCCCCAGTCGGGTATGAGCAGTTCTTC. Protein product: CASSSPVGYEQFF.

This chain links TRBV12-3 or TRBV12-4 with TRBJ1-5; 7 positions match TRBD1. The CDR3 covers 15 residues. Losses at the gene ends were 1 base for V and 7 bases for J; bases not matched to a gene: 7. The CDR3 spells CASSLGSGGSQPQHF. In DNA form, the CDR3 reads TGTGCCAGCAGTTTAGGATCAGGGGGTAGCCAGCCCCAGCATTTT.

V is TRBV12-3 or TRBV12-4 and J is TRBJ2-1, with D tentatively TRBD2 (6 bases). Trimming stripped 3 bases from V and 12 bases from J, with 9 bases between. The CDR3 extends over 11 amino acids. CDR3 protein: CASSFGTPQFF. The DNA for the CDR3 is TGTGCCAGCAGTTTCGGGACTCCGCAGTTCTTC.

The chain joins TRBV6-6 to TRBJ2-7; D tentatively reads TRBD1 or TRBD2 (5 bases each). Trimming shortened V by 0 bases and J by 3 bases, and 15 bases separated the two germline ends. The CDR3 has 16 amino acids. CDR1 is MNHNY, CDR2 SVGAGI, per germline (reference sequence). CDR3 sequence: CASSYSGWGSLYEQYF. CDR3 in DNA: TGTGCCAGCAGTTACTCAGGGTGGGGGTCCCTCTACGAGCAGTACTTC.

This clonotype was counted a few times. The chain joins TRBV7-2 to TRBJ2-5; 10 bases fit TRBD1. Germline V gives CDR1 SGHTA, CDR2 FQGNSA. This CDR3 has 14 residues. J lost 7 bases, V lost 5 bases, and 7 bases had no gene match. DNA for the CDR3: TGTGCCAGCAGCCCCACGGACAGGGGGGTGACCCAGTACTTC. It codes for CASSPTDRGVTQYF. Complete variable domain (other parts from reference TRBV7-2 and TRBJ2-5): GAGVSQSPSNKVTEKGKDVELRCDPISGHTALYWYRQSLGQGLEFLIYFQGNSAPDKSGLPSDRFSAERTGGSVSTLTIQRTQQEDSAVYLCASSPTDRGVTQYFGPGTRLLVL.

This chain joins TRBV7-9 and TRBJ2-7; D unresolved. V gave up 5 bases and J gave up 6 bases, with 11 bases separating them. Germline CDR1 and CDR2: SEHNR and FQNEAQ (reference sequence). The CDR3 contains 12 residues. The DNA for the CDR3 is TGTGCCAGCAGCCCGATTCAACCCGAGCAGTACTTC. Amino acid sequence: CASSPIQPEQYF.

This clonotype was picked up many times. The rearrangement links TRBV7-2 to TRBJ2-1, with 8 bases identical to TRBD2. Unmatched junction bases numbered 13, after V lost 5 bases and J lost 7 bases. Germline V gene lookup returns CDR1 SGHTA and CDR2 FQGNSA. This CDR3 contains 16 residues. The CDR3 sequence is CASSPLNWAGGNEQFF. CDR3 DNA sequence: TGTGCCAGCAGCCCGCTGAACTGGGCGGGGGGAAATGAGCAGTTCTTC.

This clonotype was found a few times. The CDR3 coding sequence is TGTGCCAGCACAGGGGACGCGAACACTGAAGCTTTCTTT. This gives the protein CASTGDANTEAFF. This chain links TRBV6-1 with TRBJ1-1; maybe TRBD1 (6 bases). Germline V gene data show CDR1 as MNHNS and CDR2 as SASEGT. The V end lost 7 bases, the J end lost 1 base, and 10 bases lay between the germline ends. The CDR3 is made up of 13 amino acids.